The 6 T cell receptor beta chains below come from one sample, sequenced in a study of technical replicates of blood from a few donors. The protocol was immunoSEQ multiplex PCR, while the TCRdb copy is restricted to in-frame clones and leaves out a portion. The sample has about 56,000 clones; around 93% are singletons. Sequencing was carried out using PBMCs. The receptors derive from a human donor in good health. Some clones in this sample may be carry-over from other donors' samples.

This rearrangement joins TRBV15 to TRBJ2-3; TRBD2 is a possible D gene (6 bases). Trimming shortened V by 1 base and J by 4 bases, and 12 bases separated the two germline ends. The CDR3 runs 15 residues. Germline V gene sequence: CDR1 LNHNV, CDR2 YYDKDF (reference sequence). Here the CDR3 DNA reads TGTGCCACCAGCAGAGTGGGGGGTCGCCCAGATACGCAGTATTTT. Protein sequence: CATSRVGGRPDTQYF.

The rearrangement joins TRBV27 to TRBJ1-6, with a tentative D call TRBD1 (5 bases). In germline, CDR1 is MNHEY, CDR2 SMNVEV (reference sequence). V lost 5 bases to trimming and J lost 5 bases, with 13 bases between them. This CDR3 contains 15 residues. In DNA, the CDR3 is TGTGCCAGCAGTCCCCGGGGGGGTAATAATTCACCCCTCCACTTT. Protein sequence: CASSPRGGNNSPLHF.

This chain uses TRBV18 with TRBJ2-2; D possibly corresponds to TRBD1 (5 bases). The CDR3 sequence is 14 residues long. With 1 base removed from V and 6 bases from J, the gap between germline ends came to 9 bases. CDR1 and CDR2 from the germline V gene are KGHSH and LQKENI. The CDR3: CASSPQKGAGELFF. CDR3 DNA: TGTGCCAGCTCACCACAGAAAGGGGCCGGGGAGCTGTTTTTT.

This clone was counted a single time. This chain joins TRBV6-5 and TRBJ2-7; 8 bases fit TRBD1. Germline V lookup: CDR1 MNHEY, CDR2 SVGAGI. The CDR3 runs to 15 residues. V shed 6 bases, J shed 5 bases, and the junction held 12 bases outside the gene matches. The CDR3 loop reads CASSPLGQGADEQYF. The CDR3 DNA reads as TGTGCCAGCAGCCCCCTTGGGCAGGGGGCGGACGAGCAGTACTTC.

The J gene is TRBJ1-5, the V gene TRBV7-8, with TRBD1 identical over 10 bases. The CDR3 totals 13 residues. The V gene end was trimmed by 3 bases and the J gene end by 10 bases; junction bases not matched to a gene: 3. Germline V gives CDR1 SGHVS, CDR2 FQNEAQ. The CDR3: CASSLGQGRPQHF. CDR3 DNA: TGTGCCAGCAGCTTGGGACAGGGGCGACCCCAGCATTTT.

This chain joins TRBV7-9 and TRBJ2-5; 12 bases match TRBD2. The V gene end was trimmed by 5 bases and the J gene end by 5 bases; junction bases not matched to a gene: 6. Germline V gene data show CDR1 as SEHNR and CDR2 as FQNEAQ (reference sequence). The CDR3 spans 15 residues. The CDR3 bases are TGTGCCAGCAGCCTTCTAGCGGGAGGGGTTGAGACCCAGTACTTC. Translated: CASSLLAGGVETQYF. Full variable domain (remainder filled in from reference TRBV7-9 and TRBJ2-5): DTGVSQNPRHKITKRGQNVTFRCDPISEHNRLYWYRQTLGQGPEFLTYFQNEAQLEKSRLLSDRFSAERPKGSFSTLEIQRTEQGDSAMYLCASSLLAGGVETQYFGPGTRLLVL.